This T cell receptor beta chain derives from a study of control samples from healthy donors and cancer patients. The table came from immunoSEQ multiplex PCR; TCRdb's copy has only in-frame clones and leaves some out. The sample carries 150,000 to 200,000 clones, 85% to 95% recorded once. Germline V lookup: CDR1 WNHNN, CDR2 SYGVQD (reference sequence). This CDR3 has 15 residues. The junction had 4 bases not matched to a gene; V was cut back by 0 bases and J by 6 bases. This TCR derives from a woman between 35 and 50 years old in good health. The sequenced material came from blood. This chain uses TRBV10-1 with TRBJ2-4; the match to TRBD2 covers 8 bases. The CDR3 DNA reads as TGCGCCAGCAGTGAGTCGCGGGGGGCGAGAAACATTCAGTACTTC. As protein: CASSESRGARNIQYF.